This T cell receptor (beta chain) was documented in a study of OX40 agonist ivuxolimab in advanced cancers. Background for the entire study: The costimulatory receptor OX40 (CD134) was targeted by ivuxolimab, a fully human IgG2 agonistic monoclonal antibody. Intravenous ivuxolimab was administered to patients every 2 weeks at six dose levels: 0.01, 0.1, 0.3, 1.5, 3 and 10 mg/kg. Patients were allowed to have had prior anti-PD-1, anti-PD-L1 or anti-CTLA-4 therapy, and more than 30% of the dose-escalation patients had previously received checkpoint inhibitors. In the dose-escalation cohort, approximately 83% of patients were male, and the mean age was 60 years with a range of about 20 to 80. Of the roughly 54 dose-escalation patients, hepatocellular carcinoma was present in approximately 20, melanoma in approximately 15, renal cell carcinoma in 9 and head and neck cancer in 9. Partial responses were achieved by three dose-escalation patients, of whom one had hepatocellular carcinoma and two had cutaneous melanoma. The paper describes the monotherapy dose-escalation part (N of about 57 patients) of the phase I trial of ivuxolimab. The purpose of peripheral TCRbeta sequencing was to test whether ivuxolimab changed TCR sequence diversity and led to clonal T-cell expansion.

To sequence the TCRbeta CDR3 region, genomic DNA was isolated from the sorted cells. The immunoSEQ Assay was used to sequence the TCRbeta CDR3 regions. In TCRdb, the immuneACCESS table is reduced to in-frame sequences with V and J assigned. These tables do not hold every clone; where another copy was compared, an unresolved V gene accounts for under half, and the others remain unexplained. This sample has about 80,000 clones in its table, and 94% of those were observed once. The ten largest clonotypes hold more than 9.5% of the sample. What the research found in general, with its limitations: Clonal expansion of both CD4+ and CD8+ blood T cells was observed from baseline to week 6 at doses 0.1 to 3.0 mg/kg. The antigen specificity of the clonally expanded peripheral T cells was not determined. In partial responders in the 0.1-3.0 mg/kg groups, normalized peripheral clonal expansion was found to be among the lowest, especially among CD8+ T cells. After ivuxolimab, expanded clones were on average more numerous among CD8+ T cells than among CD4+ T cells. Low levels of normalized T-cell clonal expansion were also seen in some patients who did not respond.

On this clone itself: Its antigen has not been determined. Base qualities are not at hand, and no much larger clone is one base apart.

Patients with a history of autoimmune disease or receiving systemic immunosuppression were excluded from the trial. In every dose cohort, peripheral blood was drawn for TCR sequencing at baseline, cycle 4 day 1, and cycle 7 day 1. Samples were obtained from an open-label, multicenter, first-in-human phase I dose-escalation trial of ivuxolimab. Adults with locally advanced or metastatic melanoma, renal cell, hepatocellular, or head and neck squamous cell carcinoma were enrolled in the trial. CD4+ and CD8+ T cells were sorted separately from peripheral blood before TCR sequencing. CDR1 LNHDA and CDR2 SQIVND were looked up in the germline V gene (reference sequence). Germline trimming: 7 bases from V, 3 bases from J; junction bases outside gene matches: 8. The CDR3 measures 17 amino acids from cysteine to phenylalanine. Left in the record is the CDR3 DNA by itself, 51 bases read in frame from the first base.

The receptor chain draws on TRBV19 and TRBJ2-1, with TRBD2 identical over 14 junction bases. The sequence derives from an adult with an advanced solid tumor such as melanoma, head and neck, liver or kidney cancer. The sequences come from CD4+ or CD8+ T cells sorted from blood, collected in a trial of the OX40 agonist ivuxolimab. The sequenced DNA: TGTGCCAGTACGCCGGGACTAGCGGGAGAGCTCTACAATGAGCAGTTCTTC. Translated, it reads CASTPGLAGELYNEQFF.